A single sample is the source of the 10 T cell receptor beta chains below, sequenced in a study of T cell responses to AZD1222 COVID-19 vaccine. Measured with immunoSEQ multiplex PCR; TCRdb has only the in-frame clones, and not every one. Of approximately 140,000 clones in the sample, just under 95% were seen once. This specimen consisted of peripheral blood, obtained 28 days after the second AZD1222 dose. These receptors were taken from an adult who received the AZD1222 COVID-19 vaccine.

V gene TRBV4-3 combines with J gene TRBJ1-2, with a weak D call TRBD1 (6 bases). Trimming removed 2 bases from V and 4 bases from J, with 14 bases in between. CDR3 size: 15 residues. Germline lookup yields CDR1 LGHNA and CDR2 YSLEER. CDR3 loop: CASSQYAGAGYGYTF. For the CDR3, the DNA is TGCGCCAGCAGCCAATACGCAGGGGCAGGCTATGGCTACACCTTC.

This sequence joins TRBV5-5 and TRBJ1-1; D gene uncertain. The V end was cut by 0 bases, the J end by 4 bases, with 7 bases between. The CDR3 loop spans 13 amino acids. Germline CDR1 reads SGHKS; CDR2 reads YYEKEE (reference sequence). The CDR3 DNA sequence: TGTGCCAGCAGCTTGGCCGGGAGCACTGAAGCTTTCTTT. This translates into CASSLAGSTEAFF.

This chain uses TRBV4-2 with TRBJ2-1; 8 bases fit TRBD2. In germline, CDR1 is LGHNA, CDR2 YNFKEQ. There are 15 residues in the CDR3. V gave up 3 bases and J gave up 9 bases; unmatched junction bases: 10. The CDR3 loop reads CASSHPGLAYGEQFF. As DNA, the CDR3 is TGTGCCAGCAGCCACCCCGGACTAGCTTATGGTGAGCAGTTCTTC.

The chain joins TRBV20-1 to TRBJ2-7; D call uncertain. The V gene lost 3 bases and the J gene lost 6 bases, with 18 bases spanning the gap. The CDR3 is 14 amino acids. CDR1 is DFQATT, CDR2 SNEGSKA, per germline (reference sequence). For the CDR3, the DNA is TGCAGTGCTAGTCTGACTGGTATGGGTCGCGAGCAGTACTTC. This codes for CSASLTGMGREQYF.

The chain is built from TRBV11-3 and TRBJ1-1, with D tentatively TRBD1 (5 bases). This CDR3 is built from 13 residues. The germline V gene has CDR1 SGHNT and CDR2 YENEEA. V was clipped by 4 bases and J by 6 bases, with 12 bases between them. CDR3: CASSYGTSSEAFF. DNA of the CDR3: TGTGCCAGCAGCTATGGGACTTCTTCTGAAGCTTTCTTT.

The chain recombines TRBV19 with TRBJ1-5, with D uncertain. Germline assignment: CDR1 LNHDA and CDR2 SQIVND (reference sequence). V lost 2 bases and J 4 bases, leaving 6 bases between the germline ends. The CDR3 is 13 residues long. Written as DNA, the CDR3 is TGTGCCAGTAGTATACGGGAGAATCAGCCCCAGCATTTT. Its translation is CASSIRENQPQHF.

This chain links TRBV11-2 with TRBJ2-1, with 7 bases that match TRBD1. The CDR3 sequence is 14 residues long. The trim removed 4 bases at V and 7 bases at J, leaving 7 bases unmatched. Germline V gene data show CDR1 as SGHAT and CDR2 as FQNNGV. This CDR3 reads CASSSFGTANEQFF. CDR3 coding DNA: TGTGCCAGCAGCTCCTTCGGGACAGCAAATGAGCAGTTCTTC.

The CDR3 is CASSSPDRALSYGYTF. CDR3 DNA sequence: TGTGCCAGCAGTTCCCCGGACAGGGCCCTAAGTTATGGCTACACCTTC. This sequence joins TRBV6-6 and TRBJ1-2, with 8 bases that match TRBD1. The CDR3 length is 16 residues. The trim removed 4 bases at V and 5 bases at J, leaving 12 bases unmatched. Germline CDR1 MNHNY, CDR2 SVGAGI (reference sequence).

J is TRBJ1-1 and V is TRBV5-1; the D gene is possibly TRBD1 (5 bases). Germline CDR1 SGHRS, CDR2 YFSETQ. Trimming cost V 1 base and J 4 bases, with 8 bases left between them. The CDR3 length is 13 residues. Here the CDR3 reads CASSLLGATEAFF. In DNA, the CDR3 is TGCGCCAGCAGCTTGTTAGGGGCCACTGAAGCTTTCTTT.

V usage is TRBV30 and J usage is TRBJ1-6; D is ambiguous. The CDR3 is 15 amino acids. Germline V gene data show CDR1 as GTSNPN and CDR2 as SVGIG (reference sequence). Trimming removed 6 bases from V and 0 bases from J, with 12 bases in between. The CDR3 DNA reads TGTGCCTGCCGACAAGGGAGCTCCTATAATTCACCCCTCCACTTT. This gives the protein CACRQGSSYNSPLHF.